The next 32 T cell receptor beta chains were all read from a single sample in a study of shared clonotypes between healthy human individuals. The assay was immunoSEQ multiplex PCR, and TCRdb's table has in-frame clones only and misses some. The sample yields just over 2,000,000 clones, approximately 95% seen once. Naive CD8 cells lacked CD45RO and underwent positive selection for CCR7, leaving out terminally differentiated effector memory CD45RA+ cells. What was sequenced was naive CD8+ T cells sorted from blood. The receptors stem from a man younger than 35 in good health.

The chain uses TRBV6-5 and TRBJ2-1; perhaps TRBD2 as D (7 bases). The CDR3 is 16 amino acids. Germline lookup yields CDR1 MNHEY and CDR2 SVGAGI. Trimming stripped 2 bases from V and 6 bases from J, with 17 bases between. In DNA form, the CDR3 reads TGTGCCAGCAGTTACGGCGGGGGCCCCTCGTTCAATGAGCAGTTCTTC. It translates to CASSYGGGPSFNEQFF.

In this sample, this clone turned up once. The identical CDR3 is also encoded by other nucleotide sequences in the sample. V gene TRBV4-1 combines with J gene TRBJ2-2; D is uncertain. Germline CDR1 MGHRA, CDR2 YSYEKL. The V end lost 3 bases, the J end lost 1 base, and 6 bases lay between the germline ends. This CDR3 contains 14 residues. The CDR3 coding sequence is TGCGCCAGCAGCCAGGGTGAGAACACCGGGGAGCTGTTTTTT. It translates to CASSQGENTGELFF.

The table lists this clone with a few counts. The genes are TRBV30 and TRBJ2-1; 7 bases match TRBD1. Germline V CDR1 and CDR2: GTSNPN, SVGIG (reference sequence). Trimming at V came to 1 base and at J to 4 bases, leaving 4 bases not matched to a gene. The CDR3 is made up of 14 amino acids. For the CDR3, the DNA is TGTGCCTGGAGTGGGGACAGAGAGTACAATGAGCAGTTCTTC. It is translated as CAWSGDREYNEQFF. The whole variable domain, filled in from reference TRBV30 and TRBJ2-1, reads SQTIHQWPATLVQPVGSPLSLECTVEGTSNPNLYWYRQAAGRGLQLLFYSVGIGQISSEVPQNLSASRPQDRQFILSSKKLLLSDSGFYLCAWSGDREYNEQFFGPGTRLTVL.

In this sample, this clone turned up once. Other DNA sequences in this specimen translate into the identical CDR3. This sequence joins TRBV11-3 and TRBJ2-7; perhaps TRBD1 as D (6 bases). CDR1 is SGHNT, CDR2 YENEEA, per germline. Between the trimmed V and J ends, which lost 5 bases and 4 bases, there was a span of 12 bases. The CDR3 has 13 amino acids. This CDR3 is CASSLRGSYEQYF. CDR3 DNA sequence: TGTGCCAGCAGCCTCAGGGGAAGTTACGAGCAGTACTTC.

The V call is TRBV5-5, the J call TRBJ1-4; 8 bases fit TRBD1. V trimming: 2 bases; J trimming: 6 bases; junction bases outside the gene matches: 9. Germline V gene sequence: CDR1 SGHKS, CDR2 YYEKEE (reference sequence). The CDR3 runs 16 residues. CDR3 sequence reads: CASSLYRGAEDEKLFF. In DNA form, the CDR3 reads TGTGCCAGCAGCTTATACAGGGGGGCTGAAGATGAAAAACTGTTTTTT.

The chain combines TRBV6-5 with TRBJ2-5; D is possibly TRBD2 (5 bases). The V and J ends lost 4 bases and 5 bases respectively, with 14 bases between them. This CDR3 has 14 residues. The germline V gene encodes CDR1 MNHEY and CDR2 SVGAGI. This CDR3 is CASSLLTGSETQYF. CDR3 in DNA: TGTGCCAGCAGTTTACTCACGGGAAGCGAGACCCAGTACTTC.

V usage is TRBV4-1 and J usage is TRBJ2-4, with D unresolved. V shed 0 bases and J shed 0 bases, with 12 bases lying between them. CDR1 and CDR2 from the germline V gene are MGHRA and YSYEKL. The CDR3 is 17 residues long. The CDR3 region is CASSQDFGSLAKNIQYF. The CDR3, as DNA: TGCGCCAGCAGCCAAGATTTTGGCAGTTTAGCCAAAAACATTCAGTACTTC.

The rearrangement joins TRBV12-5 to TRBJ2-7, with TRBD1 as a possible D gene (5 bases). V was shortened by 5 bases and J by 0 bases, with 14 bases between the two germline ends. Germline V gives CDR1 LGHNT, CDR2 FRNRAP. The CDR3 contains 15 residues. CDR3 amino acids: CASGTRQGCSYEQYF. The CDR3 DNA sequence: TGTGCTAGTGGTACCCGGCAGGGTTGCTCCTACGAGCAGTACTTC.

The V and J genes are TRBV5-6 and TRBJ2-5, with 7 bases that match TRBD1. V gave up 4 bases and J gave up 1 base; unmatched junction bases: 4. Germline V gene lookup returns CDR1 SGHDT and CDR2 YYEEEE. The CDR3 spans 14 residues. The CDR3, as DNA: TGTGCCAGCAGCAGGGGACAGTCCCAAGAGACCCAGTACTTC. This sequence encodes CASSRGQSQETQYF.

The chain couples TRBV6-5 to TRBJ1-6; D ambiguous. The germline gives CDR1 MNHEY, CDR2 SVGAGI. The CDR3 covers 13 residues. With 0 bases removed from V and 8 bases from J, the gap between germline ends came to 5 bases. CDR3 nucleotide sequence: TGTGCCAGCAGTTACTCTTTGTATTCACCCCTCCACTTT. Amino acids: CASSYSLYSPLHF.

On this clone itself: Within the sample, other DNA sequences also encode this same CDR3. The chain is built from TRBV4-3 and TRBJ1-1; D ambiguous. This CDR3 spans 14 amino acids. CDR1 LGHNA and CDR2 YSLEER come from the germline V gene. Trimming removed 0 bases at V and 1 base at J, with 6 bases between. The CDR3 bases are TGCGCCAGCAGCCAAGATCGGGCGAACACTGAAGCTTTCTTT. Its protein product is CASSQDRANTEAFF.

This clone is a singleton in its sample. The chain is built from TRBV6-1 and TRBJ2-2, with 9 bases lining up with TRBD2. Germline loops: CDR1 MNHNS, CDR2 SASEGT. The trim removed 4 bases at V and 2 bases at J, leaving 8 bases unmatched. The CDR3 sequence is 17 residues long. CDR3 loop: CASSGFSGGLNTGELFF. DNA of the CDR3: TGTGCCAGCAGTGGATTTAGCGGGGGACTTAACACCGGGGAGCTGTTTTTT.

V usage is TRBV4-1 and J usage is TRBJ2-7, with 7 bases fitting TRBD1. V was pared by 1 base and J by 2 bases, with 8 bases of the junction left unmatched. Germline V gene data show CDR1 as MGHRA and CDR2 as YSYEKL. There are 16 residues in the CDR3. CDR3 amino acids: CASSQAPGTATYEQYF. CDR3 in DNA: TGCGCCAGCAGCCAAGCCCCCGGGACAGCCACCTACGAGCAGTACTTC.

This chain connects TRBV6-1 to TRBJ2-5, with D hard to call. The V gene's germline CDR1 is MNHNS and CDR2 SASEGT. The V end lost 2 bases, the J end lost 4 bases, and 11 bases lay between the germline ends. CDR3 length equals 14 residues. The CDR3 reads CASSELRRLETQYF. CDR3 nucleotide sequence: TGTGCCAGCAGTGAACTAAGGCGATTAGAGACCCAGTACTTC.

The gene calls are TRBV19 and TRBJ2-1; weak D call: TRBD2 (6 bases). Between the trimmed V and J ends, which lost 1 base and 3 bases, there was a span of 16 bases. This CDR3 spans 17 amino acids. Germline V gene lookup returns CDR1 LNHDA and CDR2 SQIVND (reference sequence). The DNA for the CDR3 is TGTGCCAGTAGTATAGGCCCTAGGGGAGGTTTCTACAATGAGCAGTTCTTC. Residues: CASSIGPRGGFYNEQFF.

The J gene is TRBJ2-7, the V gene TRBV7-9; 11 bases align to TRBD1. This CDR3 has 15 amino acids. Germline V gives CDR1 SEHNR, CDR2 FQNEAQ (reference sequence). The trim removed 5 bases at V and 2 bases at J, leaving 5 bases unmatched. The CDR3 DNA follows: TGTGCCAGCAGCATGTCGGGACAGGGGGCCTACGAGCAGTACTTC. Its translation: CASSMSGQGAYEQYF.

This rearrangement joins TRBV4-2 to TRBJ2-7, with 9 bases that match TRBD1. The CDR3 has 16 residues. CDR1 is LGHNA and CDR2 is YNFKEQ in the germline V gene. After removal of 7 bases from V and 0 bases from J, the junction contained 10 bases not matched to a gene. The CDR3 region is CASNPSGTGSSYEQYF. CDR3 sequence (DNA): TGTGCCAGCAACCCTTCGGGGACAGGGAGCTCCTACGAGCAGTACTTC.

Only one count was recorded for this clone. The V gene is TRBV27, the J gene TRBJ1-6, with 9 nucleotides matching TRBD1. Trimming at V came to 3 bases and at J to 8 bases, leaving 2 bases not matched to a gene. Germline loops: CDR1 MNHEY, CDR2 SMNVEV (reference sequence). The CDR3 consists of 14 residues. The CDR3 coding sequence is TGTGCCAGCAGTTTTACAGGGGGCGATTCACCCCTCCACTTT. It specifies CASSFTGGDSPLHF.

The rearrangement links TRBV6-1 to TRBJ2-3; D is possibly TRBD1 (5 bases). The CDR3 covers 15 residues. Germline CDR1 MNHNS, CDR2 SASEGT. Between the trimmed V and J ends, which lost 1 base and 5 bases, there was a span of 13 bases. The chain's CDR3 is CASSEGQFYRDTQYF. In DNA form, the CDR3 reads TGTGCCAGCAGTGAAGGACAGTTCTACCGAGATACGCAGTATTTT.

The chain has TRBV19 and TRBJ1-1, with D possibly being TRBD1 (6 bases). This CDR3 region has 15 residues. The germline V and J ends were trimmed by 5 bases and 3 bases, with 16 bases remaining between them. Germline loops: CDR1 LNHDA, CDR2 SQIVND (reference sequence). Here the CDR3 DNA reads TGTGCCAGTAGTGTAACACAGGGTTTTGACACTGAAGCTTTCTTT. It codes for CASSVTQGFDTEAFF.

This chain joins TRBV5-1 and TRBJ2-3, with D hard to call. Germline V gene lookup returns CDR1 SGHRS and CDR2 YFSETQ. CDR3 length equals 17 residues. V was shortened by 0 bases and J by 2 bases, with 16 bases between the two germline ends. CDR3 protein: CASSLEVGLAPTDTQYF. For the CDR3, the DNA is TGCGCCAGCAGCTTGGAGGTCGGCCTCGCCCCCACAGATACGCAGTATTTT.

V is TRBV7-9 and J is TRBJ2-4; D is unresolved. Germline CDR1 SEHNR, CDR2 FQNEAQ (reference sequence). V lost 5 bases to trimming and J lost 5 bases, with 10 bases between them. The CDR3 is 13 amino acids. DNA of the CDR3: TGTGCCAGCAGCATCCAGGAAGAAAACATTCAGTACTTC. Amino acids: CASSIQEENIQYF.

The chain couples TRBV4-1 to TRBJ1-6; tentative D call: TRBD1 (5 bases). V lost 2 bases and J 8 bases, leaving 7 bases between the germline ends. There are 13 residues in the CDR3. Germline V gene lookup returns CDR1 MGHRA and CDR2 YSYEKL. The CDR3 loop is CASSQQGDSPLHF. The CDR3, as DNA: TGCGCCAGCAGCCAACAGGGTGATTCACCCCTCCACTTT.

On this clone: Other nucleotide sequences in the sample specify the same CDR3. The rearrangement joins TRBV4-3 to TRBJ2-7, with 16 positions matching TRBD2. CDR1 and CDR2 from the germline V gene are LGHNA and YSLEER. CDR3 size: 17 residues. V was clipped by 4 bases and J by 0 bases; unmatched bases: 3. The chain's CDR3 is CASSPGLAGGSSYEQYF. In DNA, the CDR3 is TGCGCCAGCAGCCCGGGACTAGCGGGAGGGAGCTCCTACGAGCAGTACTTC.

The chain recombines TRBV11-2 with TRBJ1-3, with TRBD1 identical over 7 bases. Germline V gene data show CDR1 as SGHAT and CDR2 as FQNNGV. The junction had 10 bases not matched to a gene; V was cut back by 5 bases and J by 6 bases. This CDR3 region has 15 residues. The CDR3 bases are TGTGCCAGCAGCCCCAGCCACAGGGGTGAAAACACCATATATTTT. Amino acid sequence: CASSPSHRGENTIYF.

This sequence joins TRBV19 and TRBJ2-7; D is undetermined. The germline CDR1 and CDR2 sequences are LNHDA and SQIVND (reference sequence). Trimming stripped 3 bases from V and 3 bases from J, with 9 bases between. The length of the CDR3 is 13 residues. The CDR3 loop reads CASSISINYEQYF. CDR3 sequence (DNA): TGTGCCAGTAGTATCTCCATAAACTACGAGCAGTACTTC.

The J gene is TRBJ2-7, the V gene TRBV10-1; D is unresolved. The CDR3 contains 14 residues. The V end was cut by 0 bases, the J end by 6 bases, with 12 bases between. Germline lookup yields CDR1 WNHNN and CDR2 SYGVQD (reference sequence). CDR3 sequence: CASSESALVSEQYF. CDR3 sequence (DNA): TGCGCCAGCAGTGAGTCGGCCCTAGTGAGCGAGCAGTACTTC.

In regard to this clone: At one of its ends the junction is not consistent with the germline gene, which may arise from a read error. Written as DNA, the CDR3 is TGTGCTAGCACTAATGGCGGGGGCAATGAGCAGTTCTTC. Protein product: CASTNGGGNEQFF. This rearrangement joins TRBV7-9 to TRBJ2-1; 7 bases align to TRBD2. The CDR3 loop spans 13 amino acids. CDR1 and CDR2 from the germline V gene are SEHNR and FQNEAQ (reference sequence).

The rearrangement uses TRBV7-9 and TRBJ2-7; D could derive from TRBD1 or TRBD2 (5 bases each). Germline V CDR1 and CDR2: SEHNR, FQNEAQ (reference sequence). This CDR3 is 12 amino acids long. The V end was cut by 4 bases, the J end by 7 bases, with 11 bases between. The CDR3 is CASSYGWGEQYF. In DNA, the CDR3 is TGTGCCAGCAGCTACGGGTGGGGGGAGCAGTACTTC. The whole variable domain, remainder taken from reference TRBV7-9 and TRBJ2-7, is DTGVSQNPRHKITKRGQNVTFRCDPISEHNRLYWYRQTLGQGPEFLTYFQNEAQLEKSRLLSDRFSAERPKGSFSTLEIQRTEQGDSAMYLCASSYGWGEQYFGPGTRLTVT.

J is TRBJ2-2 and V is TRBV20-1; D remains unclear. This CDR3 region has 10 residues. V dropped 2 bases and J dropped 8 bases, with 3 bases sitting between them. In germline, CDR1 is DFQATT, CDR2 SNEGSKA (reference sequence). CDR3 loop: CSARFGELFF. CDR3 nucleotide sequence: TGCAGTGCTAGATTTGGGGAGCTGTTTTTT.

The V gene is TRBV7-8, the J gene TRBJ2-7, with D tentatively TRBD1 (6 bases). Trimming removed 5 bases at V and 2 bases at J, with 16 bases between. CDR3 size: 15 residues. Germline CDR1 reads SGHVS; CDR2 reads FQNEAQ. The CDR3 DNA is TGTGCCAGCAGCGCGACCCAACAGGGAGCCTACGAGCAGTACTTC. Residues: CASSATQQGAYEQYF. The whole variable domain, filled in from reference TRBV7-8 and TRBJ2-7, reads GAGVSQSPRYKVAKRGQDVALRCDPISGHVSLFWYQQALGQGPEFLTYFQNEAQLDKSGLPSDRFFAERPEGSVSTLKIQRTQQEDSAVYLCASSATQQGAYEQYFGPGTRLTVT.

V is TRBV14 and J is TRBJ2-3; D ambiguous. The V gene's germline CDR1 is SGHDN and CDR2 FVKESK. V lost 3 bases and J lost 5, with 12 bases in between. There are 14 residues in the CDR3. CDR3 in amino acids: CASSHPLLRDTQYF. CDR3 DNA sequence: TGTGCCAGCAGCCACCCTCTCTTGCGAGATACGCAGTATTTT.